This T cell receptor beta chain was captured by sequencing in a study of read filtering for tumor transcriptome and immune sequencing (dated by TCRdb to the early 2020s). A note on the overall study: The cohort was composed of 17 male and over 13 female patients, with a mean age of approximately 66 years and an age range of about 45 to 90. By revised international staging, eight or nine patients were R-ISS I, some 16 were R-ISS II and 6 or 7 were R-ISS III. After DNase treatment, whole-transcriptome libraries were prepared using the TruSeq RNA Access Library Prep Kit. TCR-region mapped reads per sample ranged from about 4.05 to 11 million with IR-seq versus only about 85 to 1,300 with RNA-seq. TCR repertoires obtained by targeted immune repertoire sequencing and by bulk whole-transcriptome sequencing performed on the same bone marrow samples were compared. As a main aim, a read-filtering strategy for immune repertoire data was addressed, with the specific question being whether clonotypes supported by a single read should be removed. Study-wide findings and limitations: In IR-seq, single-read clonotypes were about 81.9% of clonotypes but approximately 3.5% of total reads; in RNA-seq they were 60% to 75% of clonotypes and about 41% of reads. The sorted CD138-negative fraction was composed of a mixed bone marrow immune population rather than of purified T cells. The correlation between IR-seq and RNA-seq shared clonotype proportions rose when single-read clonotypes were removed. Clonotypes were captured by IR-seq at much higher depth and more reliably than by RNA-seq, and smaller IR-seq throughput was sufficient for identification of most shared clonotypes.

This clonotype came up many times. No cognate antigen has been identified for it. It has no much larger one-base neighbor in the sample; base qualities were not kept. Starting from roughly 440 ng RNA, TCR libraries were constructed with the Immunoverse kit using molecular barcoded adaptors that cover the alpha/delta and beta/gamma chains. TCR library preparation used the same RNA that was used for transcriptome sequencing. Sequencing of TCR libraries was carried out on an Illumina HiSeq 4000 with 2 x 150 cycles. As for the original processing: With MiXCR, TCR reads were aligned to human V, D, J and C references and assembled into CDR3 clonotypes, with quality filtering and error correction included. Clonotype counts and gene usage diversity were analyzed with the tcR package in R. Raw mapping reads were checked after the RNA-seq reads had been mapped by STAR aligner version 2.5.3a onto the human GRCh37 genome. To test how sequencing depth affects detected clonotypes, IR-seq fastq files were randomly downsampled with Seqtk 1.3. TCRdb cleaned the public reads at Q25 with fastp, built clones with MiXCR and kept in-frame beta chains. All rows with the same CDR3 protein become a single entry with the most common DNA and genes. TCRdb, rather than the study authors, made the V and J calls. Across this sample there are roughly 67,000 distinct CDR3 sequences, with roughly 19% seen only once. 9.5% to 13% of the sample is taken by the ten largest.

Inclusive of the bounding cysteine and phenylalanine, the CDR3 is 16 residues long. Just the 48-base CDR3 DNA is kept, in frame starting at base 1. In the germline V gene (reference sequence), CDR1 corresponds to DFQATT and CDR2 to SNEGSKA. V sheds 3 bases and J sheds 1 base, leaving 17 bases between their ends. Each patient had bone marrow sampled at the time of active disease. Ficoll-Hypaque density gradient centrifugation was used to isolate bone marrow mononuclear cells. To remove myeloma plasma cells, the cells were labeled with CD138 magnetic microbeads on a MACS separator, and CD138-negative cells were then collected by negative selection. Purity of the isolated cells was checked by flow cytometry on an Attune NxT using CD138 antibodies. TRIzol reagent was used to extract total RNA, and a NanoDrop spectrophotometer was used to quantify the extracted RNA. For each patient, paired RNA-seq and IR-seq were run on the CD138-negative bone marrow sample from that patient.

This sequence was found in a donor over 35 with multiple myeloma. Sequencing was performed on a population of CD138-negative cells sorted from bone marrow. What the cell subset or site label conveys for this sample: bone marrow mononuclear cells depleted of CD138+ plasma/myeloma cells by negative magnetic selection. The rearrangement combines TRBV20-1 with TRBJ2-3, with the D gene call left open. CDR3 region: CSARAADKMRTDTQYF. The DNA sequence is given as TGCAGTGCTAGGGCGGCTGACAAAATGCGCACAGATACGCAGTATTTT.